These 29 T cell receptor beta chains were sequenced from one sample in a study of T-cell memory formation after mild COVID-19. In TCRdb, the 5' RACE reads were re-called with MiXCR into one record per CDR3 protein. The repertoire has approximately 560,000 distinct CDR3 sequences, 17% of them found once; the top ten carry about 8.6%. Sequenced: PBMCs or a T cell subset sorted from them (not recorded which). The receptors shown here come from an adult woman who had mild COVID-19 (a few samples of this study predate the infection). Cell type and time point are not known.

This rearrangement joins TRBV9 to TRBJ1-2, with D unclear. Germline CDR1 is SGDLS and CDR2 is YYNGEE. CDR3 length: 15 residues. Between the trimmed V and J ends, which lost 0 bases and 3 bases, there was a span of 12 bases. CDR3 coding DNA: TGTGCCAGCAGCGTAGTCCCCGACTGGGACTATGGCTACACCTTC. Residues: CASSVVPDWDYGYTF.

CDR3 nucleotides: TGTGCTAGTGGTCCCCGGACAGGGGAGAAAGGCTACACCTTC. Translation gives CASGPRTGEKGYTF. The chain links TRBV12-5 to TRBJ1-2; TRBD1 agrees at 9 bases. V dropped 5 bases and J dropped 8; count of bases not matched to a gene: 9. From germline, CDR1 is LGHNT and CDR2 FRNRAP. The CDR3 sequence is 14 residues long.

This clonotype has only a few counts. V is TRBV5-5 and J is TRBJ2-5; D is perhaps TRBD2 (6 bases). V was trimmed by 4 bases and J by 4 bases, leaving 20 bases between them. The CDR3 consists of 16 residues. Looked up from germline, CDR1 is SGHKS and CDR2 is YYEKEE (reference sequence). CDR3 amino acids: CASSPMAGTAGETQYF. In nucleotides, the CDR3 is TGTGCCAGCAGCCCTATGGCGGGGACGGCCGGAGAGACCCAGTACTTC.

In its sample, this clonotype was seen many times. This chain joins TRBV3-1 and TRBJ1-2; perhaps TRBD1 as D (5 bases). Germline V gene sequence: CDR1 LGHDT, CDR2 YNNKEL (reference sequence). Trimming took off 4 bases at V and 6 bases at J, with 24 bases between the two ends. The CDR3 contains 17 residues. CDR3 DNA sequence: TGTGCCAGCAGCCTAGGGGATTCCGGAATATTGTACCATGGCTACACCTTC. It is translated as CASSLGDSGILYHGYTF.

This clonotype has at least ten counts. The rearrangement links TRBV4-2 to TRBJ2-1; TRBD2 agrees at 14 bases. V lost 4 bases and J lost 5; bases outside the gene matches: 7. Germline V gives CDR1 LGHNA, CDR2 YNFKEQ. This CDR3 is 17 amino acids long. The CDR3 region is CASSLVLTSGGDNEQFF. The CDR3 DNA follows: TGTGCCAGCAGCCTTGTCCTGACTAGCGGGGGGGACAATGAGCAGTTCTTC.

This clonotype has only a few counts. The chain has TRBV6-2 or TRBV6-3 and TRBJ2-1; the D gene is possibly TRBD1 (5 bases). Per the germline V gene, CDR1 is MNHEY and CDR2 is SVGEGT. CDR3 length equals 14 residues. V was clipped by 4 bases and J by 3 bases, with 10 bases between them. CDR3 in amino acids: CASSSPDSYNEQFF. As DNA, the CDR3 is TGTGCCAGCAGTTCACCTGACAGCTACAATGAGCAGTTCTTC.

This clonotype has more than one count but fewer than ten. The CDR3 coding sequence is TGTGCCAGCAGCTTCGGGCGCCCCATCGGGGAGCTGTTTTTT. Residues: CASSFGRPIGELFF. The rearrangement joins TRBV7-9 to TRBJ2-2; D is unresolved. The CDR3 length is 14 residues. V lost 3 bases and J lost 7, with 12 bases in between. Germline assignment: CDR1 SEHNR and CDR2 FQNEAQ (reference sequence). The full variable domain, completed using reference TRBV7-9 and TRBJ2-2, is DTGVSQNPRHKITKRGQNVTFRCDPISEHNRLYWYRQTLGQGPEFLTYFQNEAQLEKSRLLSDRFSAERPKGSFSTLEIQRTEQGDSAMYLCASSFGRPIGELFFGEGSRLTVL.

The CDR3 region has the DNA TGTGCCAGCAGTGAAGTTAGGGGCCGGGACACCATATATTTT. It is translated as CASSEVRGRDTIYF. The V and J genes are TRBV2 and TRBJ1-3, with D possibly being TRBD1 (5 bases). Germline V lookup: CDR1 SNHLY, CDR2 FYNNEI. CDR3 length: 14 amino acids. With 1 base removed from V and 8 bases from J, the gap between germline ends came to 12 bases.

V and J are TRBV19 and TRBJ2-4, with D unclear. The germline V and J ends were trimmed by 4 bases and 2 bases, with 6 bases remaining between them. Germline lookup yields CDR1 LNHDA and CDR2 SQIVND (reference sequence). The CDR3 covers 13 residues. The CDR3 DNA reads TGTGCCAGTAGTAGATTAACCAAAAACATTCAGTACTTC. Translating it yields CASSRLTKNIQYF.

The chain carries TRBV20-1 and TRBJ2-4, with D possibly being TRBD1 or TRBD2 (5 bases each). Germline CDR1 DFQATT, CDR2 SNEGSKA (reference sequence). This CDR3 has 15 residues. Trimming took off 5 bases at V and 0 bases at J, with 14 bases between the two ends. This CDR3 reads CSASGTELAKNIQYF. CDR3 bases: TGCAGTGCTTCCGGGACCGAACTAGCCAAAAACATTCAGTACTTC.

CDR3 in DNA: TGTGCCAGCAGGGCGGACAGGGTCAATGAGCAGTTCTTC. Residues: CASRADRVNEQFF. The genes are TRBV6-5 and TRBJ2-1; 8 bases fit TRBD1. Germline CDR1 reads MNHEY; CDR2 reads SVGAGI. The CDR3 is 13 residues long. Trimming took 6 bases from V and 6 from J; bases not matched to a gene: 4.

This clonotype has more than one count but fewer than ten. This sequence joins TRBV18 and TRBJ2-1; a weak D match, TRBD1 (6 bases). This CDR3 has 16 amino acids. V lost 6 bases and J lost 8, with 23 bases in between. Germline lookup yields CDR1 KGHSH and CDR2 LQKENI. The CDR3 DNA reads TGTGCCAGCTCTATAAATACAGGGCGATCTATCTATGAGCAGTTCTTC. Translated, it gives CASSINTGRSIYEQFF.

The sample holds a few counts of this clonotype. The V and J genes are TRBV7-2 and TRBJ2-2; TRBD1 matches 7 bases. The germline V gene has CDR1 SGHTA and CDR2 FQGNSA. This CDR3 has 15 amino acids. V gave up 6 bases and J gave up 1 base; unmatched junction bases: 5. CDR3 sequence: CASRKWTGNTGELFF. The CDR3 DNA is TGTGCCAGCAGGAAGTGGACAGGGAACACCGGGGAGCTGTTTTTT.

The chain combines TRBV6-2 or TRBV6-3 with TRBJ2-1; 11 bases are a match to TRBD2. Germline V lookup: CDR1 MNHEY, CDR2 SVGEGT. Trimming at V came to 4 bases and at J to 7 bases, leaving 12 bases not matched to a gene. This CDR3 is 17 amino acids long. CDR3 sequence: CASSSVLTSGSWNEQFF. The CDR3 DNA is TGTGCCAGCAGTTCCGTTCTCACTAGCGGGAGTTGGAATGAGCAGTTCTTC.

The table lists this clonotype with a few counts. This chain links TRBV4-3 with TRBJ2-3; TRBD2 might be the D (6 bases). The V end lost 3 bases, the J end lost 6 bases, and 13 bases lay between the germline ends. Germline CDR1 and CDR2: LGHNA and YSLEER. This CDR3 spans 14 amino acids. The CDR3 protein is CASSQDYGGDTQYF. The CDR3 DNA follows: TGCGCCAGCAGCCAGGACTATGGCGGGGATACGCAGTATTTT.

The rearrangement uses TRBV19 and TRBJ1-2; D is perhaps TRBD1 (5 bases). This CDR3 comprises 15 residues. Trimming shortened V by 7 bases and J by 3 bases, and 18 bases separated the two germline ends. CDR1 is LNHDA and CDR2 is SQIVND in the germline V gene (reference sequence). DNA for the CDR3: TGTGCCAGTACCTATCGACCCGGGGCGGACTATGGCTACACCTTC. Translated, it gives CASTYRPGADYGYTF.

The sample holds a few counts of this clonotype. The chain employs TRBV7-8 and TRBJ2-2; D not certain. CDR3 size: 16 residues. Trimming took off 1 base at V and 1 base at J, with 10 bases between the two ends. Germline-derived CDR1 and CDR2 are SGHVS and FQNEAQ. The CDR3 DNA follows: TGTGCCAGCAGCTTAGTGCCCTACATGAACACCGGGGAGCTGTTTTTT. It translates to CASSLVPYMNTGELFF.

The chain couples TRBV6-5 to TRBJ2-3, with 9 bases matching TRBD2. The CDR3 length is 14 residues. V shed 7 bases, J shed 4 bases, and the junction held 6 bases outside the gene matches. The V gene's germline CDR1 is MNHEY and CDR2 SVGAGI. CDR3 protein: CASTGGGAPDTQYF. The CDR3 DNA is TGTGCCAGCACGGGCGGGGGGGCCCCAGATACGCAGTATTTT.

This clonotype has at least ten counts. CDR3 sequence: CASSVGTAKETQYF. The CDR3 region has the DNA TGTGCCAGCAGCGTTGGTACCGCCAAAGAGACCCAGTACTTC. This sequence joins TRBV7-2 and TRBJ2-5; the D is unclear. The CDR3 sequence is 14 residues long. V gave up 5 bases and J gave up 3 bases, with 13 bases separating them. The germline V gene encodes CDR1 SGHTA and CDR2 FQGNSA.

V usage is TRBV20-1 and J usage is TRBJ2-7, with D possibly being TRBD1 or TRBD2 (6 bases each). Germline loops: CDR1 DFQATT, CDR2 SNEGSKA (reference sequence). The CDR3 is 13 amino acids. V lost 5 bases and J 4 bases, leaving 15 bases between the germline ends. CDR3 region: CSAAGGLGYEQYF. As DNA, the CDR3 is TGCAGTGCTGCCGGGGGCCTCGGGTACGAGCAGTACTTC.

The J gene is TRBJ1-1, the V gene TRBV18, with 7 bases matching TRBD1. J was trimmed by 2 bases and V by 3 bases; bases with no gene match: 6. Per the germline V gene, CDR1 is KGHSH and CDR2 is LQKENI. The CDR3 totals 15 residues. The CDR3 sequence is CASSPRRDRNTEAFF. CDR3 DNA: TGTGCCAGCTCACCGCGGCGGGACAGAAACACTGAAGCTTTCTTT. The full variable domain, rest sourced from reference TRBV18 and TRBJ1-1, is NAGVMQNPRHLVRRRGQEARLRCSPMKGHSHVYWYRQLPEEGLKFMVYLQKENIIDESGMPKERFSAEFPKEGPSILRIQQVVRGDSAAYFCASSPRRDRNTEAFFGQGTRLTVV.

The rearrangement joins TRBV6-2 or TRBV6-3 to TRBJ1-2; D may be TRBD1 (6 bases). Germline V CDR1 and CDR2: MNHEY, SVGEGT. The length of the CDR3 is 16 residues. V gave up 0 bases and J gave up 0 bases, with 11 bases separating them. The CDR3 here is CASSYSRQDANYGYTF. CDR3 bases: TGTGCCAGCAGTTACTCCCGACAGGATGCTAACTATGGCTACACCTTC.

This chain joins TRBV6-5 and TRBJ2-7, with no clear D. The CDR3 has 13 residues. V was shortened by 3 bases and J by 5 bases, with 11 bases between the two germline ends. Germline CDR1 MNHEY, CDR2 SVGAGI. CDR3 loop: CASSYTRINEQYF. The DNA for the CDR3 is TGTGCCAGCAGTTATACCAGGATTAACGAGCAGTACTTC.

The J gene is TRBJ2-7, the V gene TRBV15; D may be TRBD1 (5 bases). The ends were cut back, 0 bases at V and 2 bases at J, with 11 bases in the middle. CDR1 and CDR2 from the germline V gene are LNHNV and YYDKDF (reference sequence). The CDR3 has 15 residues. The CDR3 DNA is TGTGCCACCAGCAGAGAAAGGGGTCCCGCCTACGAGCAGTACTTC. It yields the protein CATSRERGPAYEQYF.

The rearrangement links TRBV7-9 to TRBJ2-3; TRBD2 aligns across 11 bases. V lost 1 base to trimming and J lost 6 bases; unmatched junction nucleotides: 9. The CDR3 is 17 amino acids. The germline V gene has CDR1 SEHNR and CDR2 FQNEAQ (reference sequence). The DNA of the CDR3 is TGTGCCAGCAGCTTAGTCCCAACCGGGACTAGCGGTGATACGCAGTATTTT. Protein sequence: CASSLVPTGTSGDTQYF.

This clonotype was picked up a small number of times. The chain is built from TRBV12-3 or TRBV12-4 and TRBJ2-3; unclear D gene. The CDR3 is 16 residues long. V was pared by 0 bases and J by 4 bases, with 14 bases between. This CDR3 is CASSLARASNADTQYF. In nucleotides, the CDR3 is TGTGCCAGCAGTTTAGCCCGGGCAAGCAATGCAGATACGCAGTATTTT.

This clonotype was detected only a few times. The V gene is TRBV4-3, the J gene TRBJ1-1; D call uncertain. Germline V gives CDR1 LGHNA, CDR2 YSLEER. With 0 bases removed from V and 3 bases from J, the gap between germline ends came to 11 bases. The CDR3 sequence is 15 residues long. The DNA of the CDR3 is TGCGCCAGCAGCCAAGATGCGGGCCGGGACACTGAAGCTTTCTTT. It specifies CASSQDAGRDTEAFF.

The chain has TRBV29-1 and TRBJ2-1; 11 nucleotides line up with TRBD2. This CDR3 spans 20 amino acids. With V trimmed by 6 bases and J by 4 bases, 23 bases remained unmatched. Germline values: CDR1 SQVTM, CDR2 ANQGSEA. In DNA, the CDR3 is TGCAGCGTCCAAAAGCTAGGTAGCGGGAGGGCCCTAACCATTTACAATGAGCAGTTCTTC. Translated: CSVQKLGSGRALTIYNEQFF.

This clonotype was recorded a few times. The rearrangement uses TRBV7-2 and TRBJ2-3; 8 bases match TRBD1. Trimming took 0 bases from V and 4 from J; bases not matched to a gene: 3. Germline loops: CDR1 SGHTA, CDR2 FQGNSA. The CDR3 is made up of 15 amino acids. The CDR3 loop reads CASSLAETGADTQYF. For the CDR3, the DNA is TGTGCCAGCAGCTTAGCCGAGACAGGGGCAGATACGCAGTATTTT.